This T cell receptor beta chain was observed in a study of blood T cell repertoires in COVID-19. Study-wide background: T cells, B-cell-depleted T cells, or PBMCs supplied cDNA or gDNA.

Per the original methods: The authors estimated nucleated cell counts from reference gene primer amplification. Assay: immunoSEQ multiplex PCR; the TCRdb copy retains only in-frame clones and omits some. V and J calls and clone size are as listed in that table; D and trimming were resolved from the DNA. The data contain 200,000 or so clones, roughly 76% of them singletons. The CDR3 length is 16 residues. Germline-derived CDR1 and CDR2 are LNHDA and SQIVND (reference sequence). V lost 5 bases to trimming and J lost 0 bases, with 14 bases between them. The chain is built from TRBV19 and TRBJ2-1, with a tentative D call TRBD1 (5 bases). Input material: peripheral blood. This receptor was taken from a human donor in a cohort sampled during active COVID-19. The CDR3 DNA reads TGTGCCAGTAGTCACCGGACAAGGAGCTCCTACAATGAGCAGTTCTTC. Translation: CASSHRTRSSYNEQFF.